The present entry profiles one T cell receptor (beta chain) with its context. This record belongs to a study of CD8+ T cells in alopecia areata. The treatment here: oral pan-JAK inhibitor, 5-10 mg twice daily. In each case, RNA was isolated and then reverse transcribed into cDNA as the sequencing template. Sequencing was performed with immunoSEQ multiplex PCR; in TCRdb, only in-frame clones are kept and a portion is missing. The sample has fewer than 250,000 clones; 55% to 70% are singletons. After removal of 3 bases from V and 7 bases from J, the junction contained 6 bases not matched to a gene. Germline V lookup: CDR1 SQVTM, CDR2 ANQGSEA. The length of the CDR3 is 13 residues.

The starting material was CD4+ T cells sorted from blood, obtained at week 4, from a patient treated with tofacitinib. The genes are TRBV29-1 and TRBJ1-2, with 9 nucleotides matching TRBD1. The sequence came from a human donor with alopecia areata. For the CDR3, the DNA is TGCAGCGTTGAGCTACAGGGGGCGCGTGGCTACACCTTC. This translates into CSVELQGARGYTF. The full variable domain, with the rest looked up from reference TRBV29-1 and TRBJ1-2, is SAVISQKPSRDICQRGTSLTIQCQVDSQVTMMFWYRQQPGQSLTLIATANQGSEATYESGFVIDKFPISRPNLTFSTLTVSNMSPEDSSIYLCSVELQGARGYTFGSGTRLTVV.